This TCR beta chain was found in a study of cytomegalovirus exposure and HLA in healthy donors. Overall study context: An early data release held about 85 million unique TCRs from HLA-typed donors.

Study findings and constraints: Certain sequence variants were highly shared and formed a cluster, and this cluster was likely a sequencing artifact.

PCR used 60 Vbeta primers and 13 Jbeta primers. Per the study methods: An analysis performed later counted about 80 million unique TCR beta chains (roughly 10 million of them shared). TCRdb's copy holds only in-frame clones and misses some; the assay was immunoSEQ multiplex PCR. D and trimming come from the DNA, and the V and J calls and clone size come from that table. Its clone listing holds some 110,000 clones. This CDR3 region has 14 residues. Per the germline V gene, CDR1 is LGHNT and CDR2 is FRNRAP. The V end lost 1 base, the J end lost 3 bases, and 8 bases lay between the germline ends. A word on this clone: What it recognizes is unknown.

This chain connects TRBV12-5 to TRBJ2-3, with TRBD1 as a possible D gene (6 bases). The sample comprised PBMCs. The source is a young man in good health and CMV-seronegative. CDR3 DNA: TGTGCTAGTGGTTTGGGCAGGGGTACAGATACGCAGTATTTT. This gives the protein CASGLGRGTDTQYF.